This entry lists 26 T cell receptor beta chains sequenced from one sample in a study of PD-L1 blockade in urothelial cancer. The time point is: peripheral blood 6 weeks after treatment start. This table comes from immunoSEQ multiplex PCR, and its TCRdb copy is limited to in-frame clones, with some not included. The repertoire holds roughly 100,000 clones, with less than 90% as singletons. Sample: PBMCs, taken around atezolizumab (anti-PD-L1) treatment. These receptors all stem from a man between 65 and 79 years old with urothelial cancer.

This clone has a handful of counts. One end of the junction does not line up with germline, which may come from a read error. The V gene is TRBV28, the J gene TRBJ1-1; D remains unclear. Germline loops: CDR1 MDHEN, CDR2 SYDVKM. This CDR3 spans 11 amino acids. The CDR3 nucleotides read TGTGCCAGCAGTTTACAGTCGATCCCTTACTTT. This sequence encodes CASSLQSIPYF.

V usage is TRBV19 and J usage is TRBJ1-2; D unclear. The germline gives CDR1 LNHDA, CDR2 SQIVND (reference sequence). Trimming left V 8 bases short and J 1 base short, with 17 bases between. The CDR3 has 15 residues. The CDR3 DNA sequence: TGTGCCAGTGGGCGAGCGGGAGGGATTAACTATGGCTACACCTTC. Its protein is CASGRAGGINYGYTF.

The gene calls are TRBV10-3 and TRBJ2-1; TRBD2 matches at 7 bases. Trimming removed 5 bases from V and 8 bases from J; junction bases left unmatched: 3. Germline-derived CDR1 and CDR2 are ENHRY and SYGVKD. The CDR3 is made up of 12 amino acids. The CDR3, as DNA: TGTGCCATCAGTCTTACTAGCGATGAGCAGTTCTTC. It encodes CAISLTSDEQFF.

This clone was recorded once. This chain uses TRBV5-4 with TRBJ1-2, with TRBD1 matching 7 bases. The CDR3 contains 15 residues. Germline V gives CDR1 SGHNT, CDR2 YYREEE (reference sequence). With 0 bases clipped from V and 1 base from J, the junction kept 3 bases outside the gene matches. The CDR3 sequence is CASSLGGTVNYGYTF. The CDR3 DNA reads as TGTGCCAGCAGCTTGGGAGGGACAGTTAACTATGGCTACACCTTC.

V gene TRBV19 combines with J gene TRBJ1-1; the D gene is possibly TRBD1 (6 bases). The V end lost 4 bases, the J end lost 6 bases, and 21 bases lay between the germline ends. Germline values: CDR1 LNHDA, CDR2 SQIVND (reference sequence). The CDR3 sequence is 16 residues long. The DNA of the CDR3 is TGTGCCAGTAGTAGGGGCCGGGGGGCGGGCGTCGCTGAAGCTTTCTTT. Encoded protein: CASSRGRGAGVAEAFF.

V gene TRBV7-3 combines with J gene TRBJ2-3; 9 positions agree with TRBD1. The length of the CDR3 is 18 residues. V shed 3 bases and J 0 bases; nucleotides not matched to a gene: 10. Germline-derived CDR1 and CDR2 are SGHTA and FQGTGA. CDR3 in DNA: TGTGCCAGCAGCTTGACTAACTCCGGGACAGGGAGCACAGATACGCAGTATTTT. Translated, it gives CASSLTNSGTGSTDTQYF.

The chain has TRBV2 and TRBJ1-2; 7 nucleotides match TRBD1. V lost 3 bases, J lost 6 bases, and 4 bases stayed unmatched. CDR3 length equals 13 residues. From germline, CDR1 is SNHLY and CDR2 FYNNEI. The CDR3 region is CASSDRQGHGYTF. The CDR3 DNA follows: TGTGCCAGCAGTGATAGACAGGGCCATGGCTACACCTTC.

The genes are TRBV12-5 and TRBJ2-7; D is possibly TRBD1 (6 bases). Trimming removed 3 bases at V and 3 bases at J, with 9 bases between. CDR1 LGHNT and CDR2 FRNRAP come from the germline V gene. The length of the CDR3 is 13 residues. CDR3 loop: CASGLNRVYEQYF. CDR3 DNA sequence: TGTGCTAGTGGTTTAAACAGGGTCTACGAGCAGTACTTC.

This clone is a singleton in its sample. The chain has TRBV18 and TRBJ1-2, with D perhaps TRBD1 (6 bases). Germline V lookup: CDR1 KGHSH, CDR2 LQKENI. The CDR3 has 19 residues. V lost 2 bases and J lost 4, with 26 bases in between. The CDR3: CASSPTVSGHGDPVYGYTF. In DNA form, the CDR3 reads TGTGCCAGCTCACCAACCGTTTCGGGACACGGTGACCCCGTCTATGGCTACACCTTC.

V and J are TRBV6-5 and TRBJ2-7; TRBD2 matches at 13 bases. The J segment lost 4 bases and the V segment lost 5 bases, leaving 5 bases of the junction unmatched. CDR1 is MNHEY and CDR2 is SVGAGI in the germline V gene. CDR3 length: 15 amino acids. CDR3 sequence reads: CASSRTSGSSYEQYF. For the CDR3, the DNA is TGTGCCAGCAGTCGGACTAGCGGGAGTTCGTACGAGCAGTACTTC.

V and J are TRBV9 and TRBJ2-2; D might be TRBD1 (6 bases). V dropped 0 bases and J dropped 3 bases, with 12 bases sitting between them. The V gene's germline CDR1 is SGDLS and CDR2 YYNGEE. The CDR3 contains 16 residues. CDR3 nucleotides: TGTGCCAGCAGCGTAGGGCAGGGGCCATACACCGGGGAGCTGTTTTTT. This codes for CASSVGQGPYTGELFF.

The rearrangement uses TRBV19 and TRBJ2-3; 11 bases align to TRBD2. With 5 bases clipped from V and 0 bases from J, the junction kept 4 bases outside the gene matches. Germline V lookup: CDR1 LNHDA, CDR2 SQIVND (reference sequence). The CDR3 extends over 16 amino acids. The CDR3 DNA follows: TGTGCCAGTAGTGGTAGCGGGAGGGATAGCACAGATACGCAGTATTTT. Translation: CASSGSGRDSTDTQYF.

This chain uses TRBV5-1 with TRBJ2-5, with TRBD2 matching over 10 bases. This CDR3 spans 16 amino acids. Per the germline V gene, CDR1 is SGHRS and CDR2 is YFSETQ. The V and J ends lost 0 bases and 5 bases, in that order; junction bases with no gene match: 7. CDR3 loop: CASSLAKDSGGETQYF. The CDR3 DNA reads TGCGCCAGCAGCTTGGCCAAGGATAGCGGGGGGGAGACCCAGTACTTC. The entire variable domain, with the rest obtained from reference TRBV5-1 and TRBJ2-5, is as follows: KAGVTQTPRYLIKTRGQQVTLSCSPISGHRSVSWYQQTPGQGLQFLFEYFSETQRNKGNFPGRFSGRQFSNSRSEMNVSTLELGDSALYLCASSLAKDSGGETQYFGPGTRLLVL.

This sequence joins TRBV29-1 and TRBJ2-7, with TRBD1 matching 11 bases. Germline V gene data show CDR1 as SQVTM and CDR2 as ANQGSEA. This CDR3 is built from 13 residues. With 1 base clipped from V and 5 bases from J, the junction kept 1 base outside the gene matches. In DNA, the CDR3 is TGCAGCGTTGAAGGGGGACAGGGGGACGAGCAGTACTTC. Its translation: CSVEGGQGDEQYF.

This rearrangement joins TRBV11-3 to TRBJ1-1, with 7 positions matching TRBD1. The CDR3 consists of 14 residues. CDR1 and CDR2 (germline): SGHNT, YENEEA. V lost 0 bases and J lost 4; bases outside the gene matches: 2. The DNA of the CDR3 is TGTGCCAGCAGCTTAGAGACAGGGAGCACTGAAGCTTTCTTT. Residues: CASSLETGSTEAFF.

This clone showed up just a few times. CDR3 loop: CASSGDFPTYEQYF. The CDR3 region has the DNA TGTGCCAGCAGTGGAGACTTCCCGACCTACGAGCAGTACTTC. V and J are TRBV25-1 and TRBJ2-7; no reliable D call. The CDR3 is 14 amino acids. V lost 4 bases, J lost 2 bases, and 12 bases lay in between. Germline-derived CDR1 and CDR2 are MGHDK and SYGVNS.

The V call is TRBV6-5, the J call TRBJ2-2, with D possibly matching TRBD2 (5 bases). V was shortened by 7 bases and J by 1 base, with 10 bases between the two germline ends. CDR3 length: 14 residues. Germline-derived CDR1 and CDR2 are MNHEY and SVGAGI. CDR3 sequence: CASTREGNTGELFF. CDR3 nucleotide sequence: TGTGCCAGCACGAGAGAGGGGAACACCGGGGAGCTGTTTTTT.

The chain links TRBV9 to TRBJ1-1; 11 positions match TRBD1. The CDR3 extends over 15 amino acids. From germline, CDR1 is SGDLS and CDR2 YYNGEE. V was clipped by 4 bases and J by 5 bases; unmatched bases: 7. DNA for the CDR3: TGTGCCAGCAGCATCTCCGGGACAGGGGGGACTGAAGCTTTCTTT. Its translation is CASSISGTGGTEAFF.

This clone came up once. The chain employs TRBV2 and TRBJ2-5; 9 bases match TRBD2. The CDR3 totals 16 residues. Unmatched junction bases numbered 8, after V lost 1 base and J lost 5 bases. The V gene's germline CDR1 is SNHLY and CDR2 FYNNEI. Here the CDR3 DNA reads TGTGCCAGCAGTGAAGAGGCGGGGGGGGGCAAGGAGACCCAGTACTTC. Protein: CASSEEAGGGKETQYF.

The rearrangement uses TRBV5-1 and TRBJ2-5; 12 bases are a match to TRBD2. The CDR3 loop spans 16 amino acids. J lost 2 bases, V lost 4 bases, and 6 bases had no gene match. The germline V gene has CDR1 SGHRS and CDR2 YFSETQ. Here the CDR3 reads CASSRGTSGLQETQYF. In nucleotides, the CDR3 is TGCGCCAGCAGCCGAGGGACTAGCGGGCTACAAGAGACCCAGTACTTC. The whole variable domain, filled in from reference TRBV5-1 and TRBJ2-5, reads KAGVTQTPRYLIKTRGQQVTLSCSPISGHRSVSWYQQTPGQGLQFLFEYFSETQRNKGNFPGRFSGRQFSNSRSEMNVSTLELGDSALYLCASSRGTSGLQETQYFGPGTRLLVL.

The chain joins TRBV6-5 to TRBJ1-4; 7 positions agree with TRBD1. Trimming at V came to 2 bases and at J to 5 bases, leaving 2 bases not matched to a gene. CDR3 size: 14 residues. Germline lookup yields CDR1 MNHEY and CDR2 SVGAGI. The CDR3 DNA follows: TGTGCCAGCAGTTACAGGGGGCCGAATGAAAAACTGTTTTTT. It codes for CASSYRGPNEKLFF.

The chain carries TRBV10-3 and TRBJ2-6; 7 positions agree with TRBD1. The J segment lost 4 bases and the V segment lost 4 bases, leaving 7 bases of the junction unmatched. Germline V gene data show CDR1 as ENHRY and CDR2 as SYGVKD. The CDR3 has 16 amino acids. In DNA form, the CDR3 reads TGTGCCATCAGTGCGACAGGGCAGGCCGGGGCCAACGTCCTGACTTTC. Protein product: CAISATGQAGANVLTF.

There are a few counts of this clone. The chain is built from TRBV10-3 and TRBJ2-1, with D possibly matching TRBD2 (6 bases). This CDR3 comprises 12 residues. Germline V gives CDR1 ENHRY, CDR2 SYGVKD. V dropped 4 bases and J dropped 6 bases, with 7 bases sitting between them. The CDR3 DNA sequence: TGTGCCATCAGTGCCGGGGGCAATGAGCAGTTCTTC. Translating it yields CAISAGGNEQFF.

V and J are TRBV28 and TRBJ2-3, with 9 bases matching TRBD2. Germline V gives CDR1 MDHEN, CDR2 SYDVKM. The CDR3 covers 14 residues. After removal of 7 bases from V and 2 bases from J, the junction contained 4 bases not matched to a gene. As DNA, the CDR3 is TGTGCCAGCAATAGCGGGGGCCCCACAGATACGCAGTATTTT. It specifies CASNSGGPTDTQYF. The full variable domain, with the rest looked up from reference TRBV28 and TRBJ2-3, is DVKVTQSSRYLVKRTGEKVFLECVQDMDHENMFWYRQDPGLGLRLIYFSYDVKMKEKGDIPEGYSVSREKKERFSLILESASTNQTSMYLCASNSGGPTDTQYFGPGTRLTVL.

This clone appeared a few times. This chain connects TRBV11-3 to TRBJ2-1; TRBD2 agrees at 10 bases. The germline V gene has CDR1 SGHNT and CDR2 YENEEA. Trimming took 7 bases from V and 6 from J; bases not matched to a gene: 9. The CDR3 has 15 amino acids. CDR3 sequence (DNA): TGTGCCAGCACCCCCGGAACTAGCGGGACCAATGAGCAGTTCTTC. Translated, it gives CASTPGTSGTNEQFF.

The chain uses TRBV9 and TRBJ2-2; D may be TRBD2 (6 bases). The CDR3 covers 15 residues. Trimming pared 3 bases from V and 0 bases from J, leaving 9 bases between. Germline V gene lookup returns CDR1 SGDLS and CDR2 YYNGEE. The CDR3 nucleotides are TGTGCCAGCAGCGGGAGACTAGCGAACACCGGGGAGCTGTTTTTT. It encodes CASSGRLANTGELFF.